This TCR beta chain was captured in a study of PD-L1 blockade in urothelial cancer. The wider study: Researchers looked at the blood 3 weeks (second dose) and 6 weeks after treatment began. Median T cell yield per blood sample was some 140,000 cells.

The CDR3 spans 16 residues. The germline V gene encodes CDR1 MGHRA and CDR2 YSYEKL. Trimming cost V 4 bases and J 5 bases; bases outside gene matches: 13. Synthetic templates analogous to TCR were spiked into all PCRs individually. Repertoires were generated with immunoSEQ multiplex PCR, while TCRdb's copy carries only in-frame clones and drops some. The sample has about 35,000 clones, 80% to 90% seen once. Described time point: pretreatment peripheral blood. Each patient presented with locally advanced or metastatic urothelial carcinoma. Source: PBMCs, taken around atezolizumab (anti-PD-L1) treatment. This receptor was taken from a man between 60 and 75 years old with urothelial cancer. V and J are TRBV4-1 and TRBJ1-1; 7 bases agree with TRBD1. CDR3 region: CASSRTAVRGSTEAFF. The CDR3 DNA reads TGCGCCAGCAGCCGGACAGCTGTCAGGGGGTCGACTGAAGCTTTCTTT.